The 31 T cell receptor beta chains given below trace back to one sample, sequenced in a study of neurological immune-mediated disorders. In TCRdb, the 5' RACE reads were re-called with MiXCR into one record per CDR3 protein. The sample carries nearly 45,000 distinct CDR3 sequences, 10% to 15% recorded once. The sequenced sample consisted of PBMCs. These TCRs come from a female donor in good health.

Turning to this clonotype: The junction differs from germline at one of its ends, possibly a read error. The V gene is TRBV5-1, the J gene TRBJ1-1, with D possibly TRBD1 on 6 matching bases. CDR1 is SGHRS and CDR2 is YFSETQ in the germline V gene. The CDR3 is made up of 15 amino acids. CDR3 DNA: TGCGCCAGCAGCTTGGTTACCAGGGGTGCAACTGAAGCGTTCTTT. Translated: CASSLVTRGATEAFF.

As to this clonotype: This may be a read error: a much more frequent sequence differs by one nucleotide. V gene TRBV19 combines with J gene TRBJ2-1; D gene uncertain. CDR1 is LNHDA, CDR2 SQIVND, per germline (reference sequence). Trimming took off 5 bases at V and 6 bases at J, with 14 bases between the two ends. CDR3 length: 14 amino acids. Here the CDR3 DNA reads TGTGCCAGTAGTCTTATTCGACTGGGCAATGAGCAGTTCTTC. Residues: CASSLIRLGNEQFF.

This clonotype was recorded many times. This chain uses TRBV11-1 with TRBJ1-6; D not resolved. Trimming removed 0 bases at V and 10 bases at J, with 10 bases between. This CDR3 contains 14 residues. Germline assignment: CDR1 SGHAT and CDR2 FQDESV (reference sequence). This chain's CDR3 is CASSLAAGRSPLHF. The CDR3 nucleotides are TGTGCCAGCAGCTTAGCCGCAGGACGATCACCCCTCCACTTT.

This clonotype was seen many times. This sequence joins TRBV5-4 and TRBJ2-5, with D perhaps matching TRBD2 (5 bases). V was shortened by 4 bases and J by 1 base, with 14 bases between the two germline ends. This CDR3 comprises 15 residues. CDR1 is SGHNT and CDR2 is YYREEE in the germline V gene (reference sequence). CDR3: CASSSREALQETQYF. DNA of the CDR3: TGTGCCAGCAGCAGCCGGGAAGCGCTCCAAGAGACCCAGTACTTC.

The rearrangement uses TRBV30 and TRBJ1-3; 8 bases fit TRBD1. The CDR3 has 16 amino acids. In germline, CDR1 is GTSNPN, CDR2 SVGIG (reference sequence). V dropped 1 base and J dropped 3; count of bases not matched to a gene: 8. CDR3 sequence reads: CAWSGHRGGVGNTIYF. The CDR3 DNA follows: TGTGCCTGGAGTGGCCACAGGGGGGGAGTTGGAAACACCATATATTTT.

This clonotype was recorded many times. The genes are TRBV24-1 and TRBJ1-2; TRBD1 might be the D (5 bases). CDR3 length: 14 residues. Trimming shortened V by 4 bases and J by 6 bases, and 14 bases separated the two germline ends. CDR1 KGHDR and CDR2 SFDVKD come from the germline V gene. The CDR3 spells CATSEAGREDGYTF. CDR3 coding DNA: TGTGCCACCAGTGAGGCGGGGCGTGAAGATGGCTACACCTTC.

This clonotype was found many times. The V call is TRBV7-9, the J call TRBJ2-1; weak D call: TRBD2 (6 bases). Deletions cut 2 bases from V and 7 bases from J, with 15 bases between. The CDR3 runs 15 residues. The V gene's germline CDR1 is SEHNR and CDR2 FQNEAQ (reference sequence). CDR3 in DNA: TGTGCCAGCAGCTTAACCGCGCGGAGGGGTAATGAGCAGTTCTTC. Amino acid sequence: CASSLTARRGNEQFF.

This clonotype was found many times. V and J are TRBV4-1 and TRBJ1-2; D unclear. Trimming removed 1 base at V and 5 bases at J, with 17 bases between. This CDR3 contains 16 residues. Germline V gives CDR1 MGHRA, CDR2 YSYEKL. The CDR3 nucleotides read TGCGCCAGCAGCCAAGTAGGACCCCTCTCCTCGTATGGCTACACCTTC. Amino acids: CASSQVGPLSSYGYTF.

This clonotype has more than one count but fewer than ten. The V gene is TRBV6-5, the J gene TRBJ1-2, with D perhaps matching TRBD1 (5 bases). The CDR3 extends over 18 amino acids. Germline lookup yields CDR1 MNHEY and CDR2 SVGAGI. V was clipped by 0 bases and J by 4 bases, with 21 bases between them. CDR3: CASSYSGVKGRGAYGYTF. CDR3 in DNA: TGTGCCAGCAGTTACTCCGGGGTTAAGGGGCGCGGGGCCTATGGCTACACCTTC.

By sample fraction, this clonotype is medium-sized. The chain couples TRBV5-1 to TRBJ2-1, with 12 bases aligning to TRBD2. The length of the CDR3 is 18 residues. Trimming at V came to 5 bases and at J to 9 bases, leaving 18 bases not matched to a gene. Germline assignment: CDR1 SGHRS and CDR2 YFSETQ. Written as DNA, the CDR3 is TGCGCCAGCAGTCCTGGACTAGCGGGATTTACCAACTTCGGTGAGCAGTTCTTC. The encoded protein is CASSPGLAGFTNFGEQFF.

This clonotype was picked up many times. The chain links TRBV6-1 to TRBJ2-2; D might be TRBD1 (5 bases). This CDR3 region has 16 residues. CDR1 is MNHNS and CDR2 is SASEGT in the germline V gene. Trimming cost V 4 bases and J 0 bases, with 12 bases left between them. CDR3 protein: CASSGMGPSNTGELFF. The CDR3 bases are TGTGCCAGCAGTGGAATGGGGCCCTCGAACACCGGGGAGCTGTTTTTT.

This clonotype was recorded many times. The DNA of the CDR3 is TGCAGTGCTAGCCGACAGTCCTACGAGCAGTACTTC. This gives the protein CSASRQSYEQYF. The chain uses TRBV20-1 and TRBJ2-7; a possible D gene is TRBD1 (5 bases). Trimming took 3 bases from V and 1 from J, leaving 7 bases between them. CDR1 and CDR2 from the germline V gene are DFQATT and SNEGSKA (reference sequence). The CDR3 extends over 12 amino acids.

This clonotype was observed many times. The rearrangement links TRBV5-1 to TRBJ2-1; D is unresolved. V dropped 5 bases and J dropped 8 bases, with 20 bases sitting between them. There are 15 residues in the CDR3. Germline V lookup: CDR1 SGHRS, CDR2 YFSETQ. The CDR3 region has the DNA TGCGCCAGCAGGGCTGGAAGTATTAGATACGATGAGCAGTTCTTC. This encodes CASRAGSIRYDEQFF.

In its sample, this clonotype was seen many times. The CDR3 loop is CASSLRSYQETQYF. The CDR3 DNA is TGTGCCAGCAGCTTGAGGTCGTACCAAGAGACCCAGTACTTC. The chain recombines TRBV5-6 with TRBJ2-5; no definite D call. CDR3 size: 14 residues. Trimming shortened V by 1 base and J by 0 bases, and 7 bases separated the two germline ends. Per germline, CDR1 SGHDT and CDR2 YYEEEE. The whole variable domain, remainder taken from reference TRBV5-6 and TRBJ2-5, is DAGVTQSPTHLIKTRGQQVTLRCSPKSGHDTVSWYQQALGQGPQFIFQYYEEEERQRGNFPDRFSGHQFPNYSSELNVNALLLGDSALYLCASSLRSYQETQYFGPGTRLLVL.

This clonotype has at least ten counts. The J gene is TRBJ1-5, the V gene TRBV20-1; D not resolved. This CDR3 region has 14 residues. Trimming took 3 bases from V and 6 from J, leaving 15 bases between them. Germline CDR1 DFQATT, CDR2 SNEGSKA (reference sequence). CDR3 sequence: CSASIGQVGQPQHF. CDR3 DNA sequence: TGCAGTGCTAGTATTGGGCAGGTGGGTCAGCCCCAGCATTTT.

This clonotype was recorded at least ten times. V usage is TRBV12-3 or TRBV12-4 and J usage is TRBJ2-5; D is perhaps TRBD1 or TRBD2 (5 bases each). Trimming pared 5 bases from V and 5 bases from J, leaving 18 bases between. The CDR3 contains 15 residues. The CDR3 nucleotides are TGTGCCAGCAGTCCCGGGACCCTTACGACGGAGACCCAGTACTTC. This gives the protein CASSPGTLTTETQYF.

The sample holds many counts of this clonotype. The rearrangement links TRBV10-3 to TRBJ2-5, with 7 nucleotides matching TRBD2. This CDR3 has 17 amino acids. Germline values: CDR1 ENHRY, CDR2 SYGVKD. V shed 2 bases and J 5 bases; nucleotides not matched to a gene: 14. CDR3 in amino acids: CAISEGFLAESRETQYF. CDR3 DNA sequence: TGTGCCATCAGTGAGGGCTTTCTAGCGGAGTCCCGGGAGACCCAGTACTTC.

This clonotype was observed many times. The V gene is TRBV7-3, the J gene TRBJ2-1; 10 nucleotides align to TRBD2. The CDR3 loop spans 18 amino acids. The V and J ends lost 2 bases and 4 bases, in that order; junction bases with no gene match: 11. Germline values: CDR1 SGHTA, CDR2 FQGTGA. The CDR3, as DNA: TGTGCCAGCAGCTTAGTGCCCGCGAGGACTAGCGGTTACAATGAGCAGTTCTTC. Amino acids: CASSLVPARTSGYNEQFF.

This clonotype was recorded at least ten times. This chain links TRBV5-1 with TRBJ1-1, with 10 bases fitting TRBD1. V shed 4 bases and J 1 base; nucleotides not matched to a gene: 1. This CDR3 region has 14 residues. The germline gives CDR1 SGHRS, CDR2 YFSETQ. The CDR3 sequence is CASSGTGENTEAFF. As DNA, the CDR3 is TGCGCCAGCAGCGGGACAGGGGAGAACACTGAAGCTTTCTTT.

This clonotype was seen ten or more times. This chain links TRBV19 with TRBJ2-1; 8 bases match TRBD2. The CDR3 has 15 amino acids. V lost 9 bases, J lost 9 bases, and 16 bases stayed unmatched. Germline loops: CDR1 LNHDA, CDR2 SQIVND (reference sequence). As DNA, the CDR3 is TGTGCCAGAGCACTAGCGGAGGTAGGTAGGCGTGAGCAGTTCTTC. It yields the protein CARALAEVGRREQFF.

Many counts were recorded for this clonotype. The gene calls are TRBV29-1 and TRBJ2-1; maybe TRBD2 (5 bases). Trimming shortened V by 3 bases and J by 7 bases, and 10 bases separated the two germline ends. Germline CDR1 reads SQVTM; CDR2 reads ANQGSEA. This CDR3 comprises 12 residues. DNA for the CDR3: TGCAGCGTTGATTCCAGAGGGAATGAGCAGTTCTTC. Protein product: CSVDSRGNEQFF.

This clonotype was observed at least ten times. The chain has TRBV20-1 and TRBJ1-1; D gene uncertain. Per germline, CDR1 DFQATT and CDR2 SNEGSKA (reference sequence). The V end was cut by 0 bases, the J end by 2 bases, with 1 base between. The CDR3 covers 11 residues. The CDR3 is CSARDNTEAFF. The CDR3 DNA follows: TGCAGTGCTAGAGATAACACTGAAGCTTTCTTT.

This clonotype was observed many times. The V and J genes are TRBV6-2 or TRBV6-3 and TRBJ1-5; weak D call: TRBD1 (5 bases). The germline CDR1 and CDR2 sequences are MNHEY and SVGEGT. This CDR3 is 17 amino acids long. V dropped 7 bases and J dropped 0 bases, with 19 bases sitting between them. The CDR3, as DNA: TGTGCCAGCACCCCCTTTGGGGCGGAGGATAGCAATCAGCCCCAGCATTTT. Translating it yields CASTPFGAEDSNQPQHF.

In this sample, this clonotype turned up many times. The gene calls are TRBV5-1 and TRBJ2-5; no firm D call. Germline lookup yields CDR1 SGHRS and CDR2 YFSETQ. The V gene lost 1 base and the J gene lost 1 base, with 8 bases spanning the gap. The CDR3 runs to 14 residues. The CDR3 protein is CASSLSSSQETQYF. CDR3 nucleotides: TGCGCCAGCAGCTTGAGTTCGAGCCAAGAGACCCAGTACTTC.

The genes are TRBV12-3 or TRBV12-4 and TRBJ2-1; D perhaps matches TRBD2 (6 bases). V lost 6 bases and J lost 10, with 7 bases in between. The CDR3 extends over 10 amino acids. CDR3 in amino acids: CASRGREQFF. CDR3 coding DNA: TGTGCCAGCAGAGGGAGGGAGCAGTTCTTC.

The V gene is TRBV6-5, the J gene TRBJ1-3, with TRBD1 identical over 7 bases. The J segment lost 0 bases and the V segment lost 10 bases, leaving 6 bases of the junction unmatched. The CDR3 sequence is 14 residues long. Germline CDR1 and CDR2: MNHEY and SVGAGI. In DNA, the CDR3 is TGTGCCACAGGGACAGCCATCTCTGGAAACACCATATATTTT. This codes for CATGTAISGNTIYF.

There are many counts of this clonotype. V and J are TRBV27 and TRBJ2-3; D gene uncertain. V lost 0 bases and J 1 base, leaving 8 bases between the germline ends. Germline assignment: CDR1 MNHEY and CDR2 SMNVEV (reference sequence). The CDR3 consists of 15 residues. CDR3 DNA: TGTGCCAGCAGTTTATCGGCGGTCGGCACAGATACGCAGTATTTT. This codes for CASSLSAVGTDTQYF.

V and J are TRBV10-3 and TRBJ2-3, with a tentative D call TRBD2 (6 bases). With 3 bases removed from V and 2 bases from J, the gap between germline ends came to 12 bases. The V gene's germline CDR1 is ENHRY and CDR2 SYGVKD. The CDR3 runs to 15 residues. The CDR3 DNA is TGTGCCATCAGTGACACTAGCAGACCCACAGATACGCAGTATTTT. Residues: CAISDTSRPTDTQYF.

This clonotype occurred many times. The gene calls are TRBV12-3 or TRBV12-4 and TRBJ2-3, with 13 nucleotides matching TRBD2. Unmatched junction bases numbered 7, after V lost 6 bases and J lost 1 base. CDR3 length equals 17 residues. The CDR3 protein is CASSPPGLAGGTDTQYF. DNA of the CDR3: TGTGCCAGCAGCCCCCCAGGACTAGCGGGGGGCACAGATACGCAGTATTTT.

The sample holds many counts of this clonotype. This rearrangement joins TRBV20-1 to TRBJ1-4; D might be TRBD1 (6 bases). V lost 0 bases to trimming and J lost 7 bases, with 12 bases between them. Germline V gene sequence: CDR1 DFQATT, CDR2 SNEGSKA (reference sequence). The CDR3 loop spans 14 amino acids. The chain's CDR3 is CSARDNRAGEKLFF. The CDR3 DNA reads TGCAGTGCTAGAGATAACAGGGCTGGTGAAAAACTGTTTTTT.

This clonotype was seen more than once but under ten times. The rearrangement joins TRBV6-4 to TRBJ2-1; D is possibly TRBD2 (6 bases). The CDR3 covers 14 residues. The V end was cut by 10 bases, the J end by 4 bases, with 17 bases between. Germline CDR1 and CDR2: MRHNA and SNTAGT. In DNA form, the CDR3 reads TGTGCCACCAGCATTAGCGGCTATTACAATGAGCAGTTCTTC. This sequence encodes CATSISGYYNEQFF.